Reported below is one T cell receptor (beta chain). The CDR3 contains 14 residues. CDR1 and CDR2 (germline): MDHEN, SYDVKM. The V and J ends lost 8 bases and 0 bases, in that order; junction bases with no gene match: 4. These data belong to a study of blood T cell repertoires in COVID-19. Measured with immunoSEQ multiplex PCR; TCRdb has only the in-frame clones, and not every one. The table has some 200,000 clones, around 85% seen once. Source material: peripheral blood. The J gene is TRBJ1-1, the V gene TRBV28; 9 nucleotides align to TRBD1. The source is a woman in her fifties or sixties with acute or convalescent COVID-19. The CDR3, as DNA: TGTGCCAGCTCATGGACAGGGGTGAACACTGAAGCTTTCTTT. Encoded protein: CASSWTGVNTEAFF.